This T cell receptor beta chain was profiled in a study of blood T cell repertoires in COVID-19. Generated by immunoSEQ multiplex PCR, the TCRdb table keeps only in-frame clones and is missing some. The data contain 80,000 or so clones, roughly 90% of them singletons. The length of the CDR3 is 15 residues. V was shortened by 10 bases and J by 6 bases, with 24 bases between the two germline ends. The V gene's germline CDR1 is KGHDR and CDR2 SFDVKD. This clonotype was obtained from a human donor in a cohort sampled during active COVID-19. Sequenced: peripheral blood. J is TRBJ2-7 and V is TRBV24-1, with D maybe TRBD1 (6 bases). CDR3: CATIKVMDSQGEQYF. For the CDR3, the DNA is TGTGCCACGATAAAAGTTATGGACAGCCAAGGCGAGCAGTACTTC.